This T cell receptor beta chain stems from a study of control samples from healthy donors and cancer patients. Assay: immunoSEQ multiplex PCR; the TCRdb copy retains only in-frame clones and omits some. The repertoire includes about 120,000 clones, 85% to 95% of them detected once, and 0.55% to 0.65% sits in the top ten. The CDR3 totals 14 residues. V was shortened by 0 bases and J by 4 bases, with 10 bases between the two germline ends. The germline V gene encodes CDR1 SGHRS and CDR2 YFSETQ. The specimen was PBMCs. This chain joins TRBV5-1 and TRBJ1-2; D possibly corresponds to TRBD1 (5 bases). This clonotype originated in a man older than 75 with head and neck cancer. The CDR3 reads CASSLERGSYGYTF. The CDR3 nucleotides are TGCGCCAGCAGCTTGGAACGGGGGTCCTATGGCTACACCTTC.